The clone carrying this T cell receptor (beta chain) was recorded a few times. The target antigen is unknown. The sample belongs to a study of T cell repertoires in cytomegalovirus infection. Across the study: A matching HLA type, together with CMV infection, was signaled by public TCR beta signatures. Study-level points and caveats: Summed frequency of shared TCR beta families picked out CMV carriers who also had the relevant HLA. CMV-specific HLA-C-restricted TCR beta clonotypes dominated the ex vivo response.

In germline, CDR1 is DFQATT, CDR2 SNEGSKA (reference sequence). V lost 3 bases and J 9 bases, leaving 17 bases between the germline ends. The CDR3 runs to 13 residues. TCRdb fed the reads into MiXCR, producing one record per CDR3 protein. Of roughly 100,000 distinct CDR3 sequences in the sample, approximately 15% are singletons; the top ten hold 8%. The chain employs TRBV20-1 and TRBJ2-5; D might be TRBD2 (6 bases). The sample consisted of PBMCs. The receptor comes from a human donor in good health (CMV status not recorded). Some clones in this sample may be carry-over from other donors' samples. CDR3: CSASFGLSPPQYF. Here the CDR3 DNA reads TGCAGTGCTAGTTTCGGACTATCACCTCCCCAGTACTTC.